The 21 T cell receptor beta chains reported below all come from one sample, sequenced in a study of blood T cell repertoires in COVID-19. This table comes from immunoSEQ multiplex PCR, and its TCRdb copy is limited to in-frame clones, with some not included. The repertoire holds some 270,000 clones, roughly 87% seen once, with roughly 4.5% in the top ten. Sequenced sample: peripheral blood. Every receptor here comes from a woman between 40 and 50 years old who had recovered from COVID-19.

This clone was seen ten or more times. Other DNA sequences in the sample encode the same CDR3. The CDR3 nucleotides are TGTGCCAGCAGCCGCAGTTATGGCTACACCTTC. This translates into CASSRSYGYTF. The chain employs TRBV7-9 and TRBJ1-2; D not resolved. V was shortened by 5 bases and J by 5 bases, with 6 bases between the two germline ends. Germline CDR1 is SEHNR and CDR2 is FQNEAQ (reference sequence). There are 11 residues in the CDR3.

The J gene is TRBJ2-5, the V gene TRBV4-1; 7 bases agree with TRBD2. CDR3 size: 15 residues. V lost 0 bases and J lost 4; bases outside the gene matches: 5. Germline CDR1 is MGHRA and CDR2 is YSYEKL. The CDR3 here is CASSQERLASETQYF. CDR3 nucleotide sequence: TGCGCCAGCAGCCAAGAAAGACTAGCCTCAGAGACCCAGTACTTC.

This CDR3 is CASSLRQGFSTDTQYF. CDR3 DNA sequence: TGTGCCAGCAGCTTGCGACAGGGGTTTTCCACAGATACGCAGTATTTT. The chain links TRBV5-4 to TRBJ2-3, with 8 bases lining up with TRBD1. CDR1 is SGHNT and CDR2 is YYREEE in the germline V gene (reference sequence). The CDR3 has 16 amino acids. The junction had 6 bases not matched to a gene; V was cut back by 1 base and J by 2 bases.

The chain joins TRBV2 to TRBJ2-2; maybe TRBD1 (6 bases). V was shortened by 2 bases and J by 4 bases, with 14 bases between the two germline ends. Germline lookup yields CDR1 SNHLY and CDR2 FYNNEI. The length of the CDR3 is 16 residues. The CDR3 protein is CASSEWGRGSTGELFF. The DNA of the CDR3 is TGTGCCAGCAGTGAATGGGGCAGGGGCAGCACCGGGGAGCTGTTTTTT.

Remarks on this clone: This CDR3 is also generated by other DNA sequences in the sample. V is TRBV27 and J is TRBJ1-2, with TRBD1 matching 8 bases. Germline V CDR1 and CDR2: MNHEY, SMNVEV (reference sequence). CDR3 length: 14 amino acids. V lost 5 bases, J lost 2 bases, and 4 bases stayed unmatched. Written as DNA, the CDR3 is TGTGCCAGCAGTCCCCGACAGGGGAACTATGGCTACACCTTC. It translates to CASSPRQGNYGYTF.

This rearrangement joins TRBV30 to TRBJ2-2; D remains unclear. CDR1 GTSNPN and CDR2 SVGIG come from the germline V gene (reference sequence). The CDR3 is 12 amino acids. V was cut by 0 bases and J by 13 bases, with 12 bases left in between. CDR3 DNA sequence: TGTGCCTGGAGTGTACCTCGAGGAACGCTGTTTTTT. Translated, it gives CAWSVPRGTLFF.

The chain carries TRBV10-3 and TRBJ2-5; TRBD2 matches at 7 bases. The CDR3 loop spans 14 amino acids. The germline V gene encodes CDR1 ENHRY and CDR2 SYGVKD. J gave up 0 bases and V 6 bases, and 4 bases lay outside the gene matches. CDR3 sequence: CAISRSGDQETQYF. As DNA, the CDR3 is TGTGCCATCAGCCGGAGCGGGGACCAAGAGACCCAGTACTTC.

This clone was counted only a few times. The rearrangement uses TRBV21-1 and TRBJ1-5; TRBD1, the table's D call, lacks a check against the DNA. TRBV21-1 is a pseudogene. The CDR3 totals 16 residues. The CDR3 nucleotides read TGTGCCAGCAGCAAAGGCCCAAACAGGGGCGTCCAGCCCCAGCATTTT. It codes for CASSKGPNRGVQPQHF.

J is TRBJ1-2 and V is TRBV2; the D gene is possibly TRBD1 (5 bases). Trimming took 2 bases from V and 6 from J, leaving 10 bases between them. Germline V gene data show CDR1 as SNHLY and CDR2 as FYNNEI. The CDR3 runs 13 residues. The CDR3 protein is CASSEQTDNGYTF. CDR3 in DNA: TGTGCCAGCAGTGAACAGACAGATAATGGCTACACCTTC.

The V and J genes are TRBV4-1 and TRBJ2-1, with D uncertain. V lost 0 bases and J lost 6, with 9 bases in between. CDR1 MGHRA and CDR2 YSYEKL come from the germline V gene. The CDR3 sequence is 14 residues long. The CDR3 protein is CASSQDPRRNEQFF. DNA of the CDR3: TGCGCCAGCAGCCAAGATCCCAGGCGCAATGAGCAGTTCTTC.

The chain is built from TRBV4-2 and TRBJ2-1; D remains unclear. The CDR3 length is 14 residues. V dropped 5 bases and J dropped 9 bases, with 17 bases sitting between them. Germline CDR1 is LGHNA and CDR2 is YNFKEQ. In DNA form, the CDR3 reads TGTGCCAGCAGCTCCCTTCGATTCTCGGGTGAGCAGTTCTTC. It specifies CASSSLRFSGEQFF.

The J gene is TRBJ1-2, the V gene TRBV25-1; D possibly corresponds to TRBD1 (5 bases). CDR1 and CDR2 from the germline V gene are MGHDK and SYGVNS. This CDR3 spans 15 amino acids. Trimming left V 2 bases short and J 4 bases short, with 14 bases between. This CDR3 is CASSEGGAAVYGYTF. The CDR3 coding sequence is TGTGCCAGCAGTGAAGGAGGGGCAGCCGTCTATGGCTACACCTTC.

The CDR3 DNA sequence: TGTGCCAGCAGTCCTCATACAGGGGGAAACACTGAAGCTTTCTTT. Residues: CASSPHTGGNTEAFF. V is TRBV6-6 and J is TRBJ1-1, with 8 bases identical to TRBD1. The CDR3 loop spans 15 amino acids. The germline V gene has CDR1 MNHNY and CDR2 SVGAGI (reference sequence). Losses at the gene ends were 5 bases for V and 2 bases for J; bases not matched to a gene: 7.

The V call is TRBV19, the J call TRBJ1-4; TRBD1 is a possible D gene (5 bases). The CDR3 length is 13 residues. V lost 7 bases and J lost 4, with 10 bases in between. In germline, CDR1 is LNHDA, CDR2 SQIVND (reference sequence). This CDR3 is CASNPQGNEKLFF. DNA for the CDR3: TGTGCCAGTAACCCCCAGGGTAATGAAAAACTGTTTTTT. The variable domain in full, with the rest retrieved from reference TRBV19 and TRBJ1-4, is DGGITQSPKYLFRKEGQNVTLSCEQNLNHDAMYWYRQDPGQGLRLIYYSQIVNDFQKGDIAEGYSVSREKKESFPLTVTSAQKNPTAFYLCASNPQGNEKLFFGSGTQLSVL.

This rearrangement joins TRBV10-1 to TRBJ2-6; 12 bases are a match to TRBD2. Germline CDR1 and CDR2: WNHNN and SYGVQD (reference sequence). J gave up 0 bases and V 5 bases, and 8 bases lay outside the gene matches. The CDR3 runs to 19 residues. DNA for the CDR3: TGCGCCAGCAGTTGGGGACTAGCGGGTAGGGACTCTGGGGCCAACGTCCTGACTTTC. This sequence encodes CASSWGLAGRDSGANVLTF.

This rearrangement joins TRBV11-2 to TRBJ2-3, with 8 bases identical to TRBD2. Looked up from germline, CDR1 is SGHAT and CDR2 is FQNNGV. The CDR3 is 19 residues long. The junction had 16 bases not matched to a gene; V was cut back by 1 base and J by 4 bases. The chain's CDR3 is CASSLGFSGVSTGPDTQYF. For the CDR3, the DNA is TGTGCCAGCAGCTTAGGGTTTAGCGGGGTGTCTACTGGCCCAGATACGCAGTATTTT.

The chain is built from TRBV4-3 and TRBJ1-1; maybe TRBD1 (5 bases). CDR1 and CDR2 (germline): LGHNA, YSLEER. The V gene lost 4 bases and the J gene lost 5 bases, with 17 bases spanning the gap. This CDR3 contains 15 residues. The CDR3 protein is CASSPDSTGGTEAFF. CDR3 DNA sequence: TGCGCCAGCAGCCCTGACAGCACGGGAGGGACTGAAGCTTTCTTT.

The chain is built from TRBV11-2 and TRBJ1-2, with TRBD1 identical over 12 bases. The V gene end was trimmed by 5 bases and the J gene end by 5 bases; junction bases not matched to a gene: 6. The CDR3 is made up of 15 amino acids. CDR1 is SGHAT and CDR2 is FQNNGV in the germline V gene. CDR3 sequence reads: CASSPGTGGGYGYTF. For the CDR3, the DNA is TGTGCCAGCAGCCCCGGGACAGGGGGCGGATATGGCTACACCTTC. Combining the CDR3 with reference TRBV11-2 and TRBJ1-2 gives the whole variable domain EAGVAQSPRYKIIEKRQSVAFWCNPISGHATLYWYQQILGQGPKLLIQFQNNGVVDDSQLPKDRFSAERLKGVDSTLKIQPAKLEDSAVYLCASSPGTGGGYGYTFGSGTRLTVV.

This clone showed up just a few times. This chain joins TRBV21-1 and TRBJ1-6. TRBV21-1 is marked as a pseudogene. The CDR3 runs to 17 residues. CDR3 sequence: CASSLDPGSSYNSPLHF. The CDR3 DNA reads as TGTGCCAGCAGTTTAGATCCGGGTAGCTCCTATAATTCACCCCTCCACTTT.

Only a few counts were recorded for this clone. This chain joins TRBV27 and TRBJ1-5; TRBD1 matches 7 bases. The V segment lost 5 bases and the J segment 6 bases; nucleotides outside the gene matches: 10. Germline V lookup: CDR1 MNHEY, CDR2 SMNVEV (reference sequence). This CDR3 spans 15 amino acids. The CDR3 region is CASSPQGTVTQPQHF. The CDR3 DNA is TGTGCCAGCAGTCCACAGGGGACGGTTACTCAGCCCCAGCATTTT.

The V call is TRBV27, the J call TRBJ2-2, with a weak D call TRBD2 (8 bases). CDR1 is MNHEY, CDR2 SMNVEV, per germline (reference sequence). Trimming shortened V by 7 bases and J by 6 bases, and 18 bases separated the two germline ends. The CDR3 extends over 15 amino acids. CDR3 loop: CASTGGDRPPGELFF. As DNA, the CDR3 is TGTGCCAGCACCGGGGGGGACAGACCCCCCGGGGAGCTGTTTTTT.